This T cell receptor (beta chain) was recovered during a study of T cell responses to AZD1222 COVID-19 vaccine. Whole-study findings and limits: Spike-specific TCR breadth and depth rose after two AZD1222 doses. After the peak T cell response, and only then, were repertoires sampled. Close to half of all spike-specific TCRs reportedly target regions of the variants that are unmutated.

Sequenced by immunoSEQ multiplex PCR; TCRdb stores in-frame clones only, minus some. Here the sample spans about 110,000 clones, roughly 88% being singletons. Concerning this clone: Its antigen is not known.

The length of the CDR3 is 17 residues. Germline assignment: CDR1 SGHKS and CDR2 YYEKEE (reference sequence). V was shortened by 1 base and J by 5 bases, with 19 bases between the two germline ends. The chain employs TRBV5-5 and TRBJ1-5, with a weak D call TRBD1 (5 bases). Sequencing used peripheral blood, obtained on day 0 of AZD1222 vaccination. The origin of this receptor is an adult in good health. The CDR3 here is CASSLFLSGPGYQPQHF. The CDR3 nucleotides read TGTGCCAGCAGCTTGTTTTTGTCAGGCCCAGGGTATCAGCCCCAGCATTTT. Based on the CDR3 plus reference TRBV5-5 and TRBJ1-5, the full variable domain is DAGVTQSPTHLIKTRGQQVTLRCSPISGHKSVSWYQQVLGQGPQFIFQYYEKEERGRGNFPDRFSARQFPNYSSELNVNALLLGDSALYLCASSLFLSGPGYQPQHFGDGTRLSIL.